This T cell receptor beta chain was identified in a study of blood T cells in healthy people across ages. Researchers isolated at least 7 million PBMCs per sample. V shed 4 bases, J shed 6 bases, and the junction held 7 bases outside the gene matches. Germline V CDR1 and CDR2: SGHRS, YFSETQ. The CDR3 runs 14 residues. Then a second PCR, running roughly 7 to 11 cycles, was carried out with a sample-barcoded 5' primer and a J-beta primer mix. TCRdb fed the 5' RACE reads into MiXCR, producing one record per CDR3 protein. This table holds under 800,000 distinct CDR3 sequences, roughly 45% found once. Sequenced material: blood. The V call is TRBV5-1, the J call TRBJ2-1; 7 positions agree with TRBD2. This clonotype originated in a woman aged 55 to 70 in good health. The chain's CDR3 is CASSVGWGGNEQFF. CDR3 nucleotides: TGCGCCAGCAGCGTGGGATGGGGGGGCAATGAGCAGTTCTTC.